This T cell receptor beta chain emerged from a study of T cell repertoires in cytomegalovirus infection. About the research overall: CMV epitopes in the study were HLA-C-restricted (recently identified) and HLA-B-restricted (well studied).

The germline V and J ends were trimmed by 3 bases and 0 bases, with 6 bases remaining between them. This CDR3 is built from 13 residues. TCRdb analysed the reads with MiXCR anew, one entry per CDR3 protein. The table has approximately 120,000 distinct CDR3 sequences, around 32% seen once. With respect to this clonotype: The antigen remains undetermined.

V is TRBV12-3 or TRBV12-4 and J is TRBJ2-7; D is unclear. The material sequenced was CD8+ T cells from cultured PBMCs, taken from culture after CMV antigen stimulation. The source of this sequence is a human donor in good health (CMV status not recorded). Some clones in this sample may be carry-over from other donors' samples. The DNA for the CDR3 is TGTGCCAGCAGTTTCACGTCCTCCTACGAGCAGTACTTC. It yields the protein CASSFTSSYEQYF.